These T cell receptor beta chains were read from a single sample in a study of post-analysis software for immune sequencing data. In TCRdb, the PCR reads were re-called with MiXCR into one record per CDR3 protein. The sample contains fewer than 550,000 distinct CDR3 sequences, around 36% of which appear only once. The sequencing input was blood. The source of these receptors is a girl between 2 and 17 years old with multiple sclerosis. The conserved cysteine and the conserved F or W are not part of the CDR3 here. The D gene is left open where the match is weak.

>NA|TRBV15|TRBJ2-1|14
ATSGGANGYYNEQF
>NA|TRBV20-1|TRBJ2-5|11
SAITELQETQY
>NA|TRBV7-9|TRBJ1-1|12
ASSLASGIGEAF
>NA|TRBV11-2|TRBJ1-1|14
ASSLSGTSYNTEAF
>NA|TRBV19|TRBJ1-1|11
ASSIGGNTEAF
>TRBD2|TRBV9|TRBJ2-1|15
ASSAVAGGLYYNEQF
>TRBD2|TRBV7-2|TRBJ2-5|13
ASSLVPLAGATQY
>NA|TRBV20-1|TRBJ1-1|12
SAREGAGETEAF
>NA|TRBV10-3|TRBJ2-5|14
AISESERGRRETQY
>NA|TRBV5-6|TRBJ2-6|10
ASSFPGTVLT
>NA|TRBV20-1|TRBJ1-5|14
SARDQGVVGNQPQH
>TRBD2|TRBV7-9|TRBJ2-1|14
AIPPGNGTTQNEQF
>TRBD2|TRBV20-1|TRBJ2-5|13
SARLAGVLQETQY
>NA|TRBV25-1|TRBJ1-2|10
ASGPTVYGYT
>NA|TRBV7-3|TRBJ2-5|13
ASSPQTGAQETQY
>NA|TRBV7-8|TRBJ2-3|14
ASSSDTGSATDTQY
>NA|TRBV5-1|TRBJ1-2|13
ASSITTGGQDGYT
>NA|TRBV20-1|TRBJ2-1|14
SARDSGVTALIGQF
>NA|TRBV3-1|TRBJ1-1|13
ASSHRHNGGTEAF
>TRBD2|TRBV19|TRBJ2-1|13
ASSPLAGVYNEQF
>NA|TRBV11-2|TRBJ1-6|15
ASSRGEASSYNSPLH
>NA|TRBV6-6|TRBJ1-4|14
ASTNHGEGDNEKLF
>TRBD1|TRBV5-6|TRBJ1-2|12
ASSSGQANYGYT
>NA|TRBV2|TRBJ2-7|10
ASSIRDNEQY
>NA|TRBV12-3/TRBV12-4|TRBJ1-2|11
ASSIGGGYGYT
>NA|TRBV11-2|TRBJ1-1|13
ASSISLGQNTEAF
>NA|TRBV20-1|TRBJ2-5|12
SARPTGTQETQY
>NA|TRBV29-1|TRBJ2-5|11
SVETVPQETQY
>NA|TRBV7-3|TRBJ2-3|11
ASSLLSAGTQY
>NA|TRBV2|TRBJ2-1|11
ASGGGPHNEQF
>TRBD1|TRBV20-1|TRBJ1-2|12
SARETGSPYGYT
>NA|TRBV20-1|TRBJ2-5|11
SARRTVRETQY
>NA|TRBV6-5|TRBJ1-2|11
ASSRTENYGYT
>TRBD2|TRBV28|TRBJ2-5|14
ASSLLGTSGQETQY